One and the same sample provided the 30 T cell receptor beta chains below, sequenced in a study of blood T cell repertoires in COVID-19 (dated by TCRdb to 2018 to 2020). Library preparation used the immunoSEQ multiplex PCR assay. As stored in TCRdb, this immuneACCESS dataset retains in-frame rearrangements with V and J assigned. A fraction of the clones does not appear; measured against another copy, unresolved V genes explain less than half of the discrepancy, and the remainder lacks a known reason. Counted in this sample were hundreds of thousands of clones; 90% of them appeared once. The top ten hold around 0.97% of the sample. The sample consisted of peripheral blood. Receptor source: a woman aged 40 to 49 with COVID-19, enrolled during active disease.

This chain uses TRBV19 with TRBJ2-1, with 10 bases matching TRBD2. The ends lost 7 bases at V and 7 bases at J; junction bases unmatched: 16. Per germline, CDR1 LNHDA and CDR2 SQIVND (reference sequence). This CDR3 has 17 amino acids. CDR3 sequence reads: CASTRLWTSGKANEQFF. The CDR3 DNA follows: TGTGCCAGTACTCGTCTCTGGACTAGCGGAAAGGCGAATGAGCAGTTCTTC.

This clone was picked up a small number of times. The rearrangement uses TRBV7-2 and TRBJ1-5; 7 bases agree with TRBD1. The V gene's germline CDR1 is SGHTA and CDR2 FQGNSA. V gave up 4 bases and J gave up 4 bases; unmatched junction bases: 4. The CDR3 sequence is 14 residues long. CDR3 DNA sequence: TGTGCCAGCAGCTCGAGACAGGGAAATCAGCCCCAGCATTTT. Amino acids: CASSSRQGNQPQHF.

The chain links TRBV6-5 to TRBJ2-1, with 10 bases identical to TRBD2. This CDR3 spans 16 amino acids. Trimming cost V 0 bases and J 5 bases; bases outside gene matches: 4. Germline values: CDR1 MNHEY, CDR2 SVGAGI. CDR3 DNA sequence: TGTGCCAGCAGTTACTCGAGGCTAGCGGGGGACAATGAGCAGTTCTTC. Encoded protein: CASSYSRLAGDNEQFF.

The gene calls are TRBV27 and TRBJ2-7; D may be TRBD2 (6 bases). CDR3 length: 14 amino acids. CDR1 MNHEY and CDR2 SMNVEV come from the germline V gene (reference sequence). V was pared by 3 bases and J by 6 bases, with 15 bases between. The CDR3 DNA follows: TGTGCCAGCAGTTTCACGGGAGTTTCGGGCGAGCAGTACTTC. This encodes CASSFTGVSGEQYF.

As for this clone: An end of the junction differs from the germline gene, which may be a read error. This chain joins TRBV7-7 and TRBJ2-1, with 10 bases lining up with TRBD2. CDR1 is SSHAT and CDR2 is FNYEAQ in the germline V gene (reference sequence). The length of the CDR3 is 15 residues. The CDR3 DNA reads TGTGCTAGCAGCCCCGTCCTAGCGGGGGAGGGTGAGCAGTTCTTC. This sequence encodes CASSPVLAGEGEQFF.

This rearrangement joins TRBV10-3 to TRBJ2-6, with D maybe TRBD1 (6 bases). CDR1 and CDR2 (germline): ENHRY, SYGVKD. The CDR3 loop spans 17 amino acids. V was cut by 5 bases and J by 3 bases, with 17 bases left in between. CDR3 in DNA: TGTGCCATCAGTCCCGCTCAGGGGCTCTATGGGGCCAACGTCCTGACTTTC. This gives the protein CAISPAQGLYGANVLTF.

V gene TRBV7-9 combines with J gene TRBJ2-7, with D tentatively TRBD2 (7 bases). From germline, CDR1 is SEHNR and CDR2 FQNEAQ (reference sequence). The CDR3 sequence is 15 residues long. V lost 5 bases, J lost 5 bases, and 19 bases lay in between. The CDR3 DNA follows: TGTGCCAGCAGCCAGTCTGGGGGGGGCTCGGACGAGCAGTACTTC. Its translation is CASSQSGGGSDEQYF.

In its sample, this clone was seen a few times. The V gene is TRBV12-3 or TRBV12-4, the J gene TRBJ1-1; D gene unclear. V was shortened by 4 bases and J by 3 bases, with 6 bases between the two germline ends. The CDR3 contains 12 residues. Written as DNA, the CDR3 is TGTGCCAGCAGTTCCCTTTACACTGAAGCTTTCTTT. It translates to CASSSLYTEAFF.

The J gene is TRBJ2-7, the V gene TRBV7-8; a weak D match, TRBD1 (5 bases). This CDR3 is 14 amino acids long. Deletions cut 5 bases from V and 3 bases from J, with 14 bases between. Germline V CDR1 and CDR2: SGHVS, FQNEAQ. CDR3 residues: CASSTHRGNYEQYF. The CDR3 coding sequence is TGTGCCAGCAGCACTCATAGGGGAAACTACGAGCAGTACTTC.

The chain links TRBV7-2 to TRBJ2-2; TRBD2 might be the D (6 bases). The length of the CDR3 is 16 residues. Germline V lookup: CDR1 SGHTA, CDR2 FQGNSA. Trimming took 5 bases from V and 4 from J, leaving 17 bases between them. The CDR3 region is CASSTSSGSGTGELFF. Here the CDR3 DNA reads TGTGCCAGCAGCACTAGCTCAGGGTCGGGCACCGGGGAGCTGTTTTTT.

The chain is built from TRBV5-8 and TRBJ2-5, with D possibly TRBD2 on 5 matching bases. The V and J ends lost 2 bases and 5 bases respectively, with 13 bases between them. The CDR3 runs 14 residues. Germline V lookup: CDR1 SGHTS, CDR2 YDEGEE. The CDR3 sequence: CASSFTGGWETQYF. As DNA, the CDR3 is TGTGCCAGCAGCTTTACCGGCGGGTGGGAGACCCAGTACTTC.

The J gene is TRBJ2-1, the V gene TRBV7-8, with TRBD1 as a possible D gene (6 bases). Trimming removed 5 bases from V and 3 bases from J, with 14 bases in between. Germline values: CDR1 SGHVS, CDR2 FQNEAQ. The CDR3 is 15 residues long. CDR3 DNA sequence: TGTGCCAGCAGCCCCCGGGACACCGTCTACAATGAGCAGTTCTTC. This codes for CASSPRDTVYNEQFF.

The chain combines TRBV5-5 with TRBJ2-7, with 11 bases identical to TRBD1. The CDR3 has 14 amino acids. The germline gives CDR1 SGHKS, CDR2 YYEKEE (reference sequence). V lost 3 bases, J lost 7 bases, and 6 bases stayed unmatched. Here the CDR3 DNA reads TGTGCCAGCAGCTGGACAGGGGGCTCGGGGGAGCAGTACTTC. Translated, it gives CASSWTGGSGEQYF.

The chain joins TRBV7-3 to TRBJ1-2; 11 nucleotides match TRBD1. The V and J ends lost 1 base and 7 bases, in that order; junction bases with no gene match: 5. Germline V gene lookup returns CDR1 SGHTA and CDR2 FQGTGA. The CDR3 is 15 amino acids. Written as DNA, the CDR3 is TGTGCCAGCAGCTTAATCCCCGGGACAGGGGGTGGCTACACCTTC. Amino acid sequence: CASSLIPGTGGGYTF.

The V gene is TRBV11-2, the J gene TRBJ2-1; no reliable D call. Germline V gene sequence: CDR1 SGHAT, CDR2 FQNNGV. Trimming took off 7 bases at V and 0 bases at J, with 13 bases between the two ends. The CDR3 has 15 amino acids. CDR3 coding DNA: TGTGCCAGCACGCCCCGCGGCAGCTCCTACAATGAGCAGTTCTTC. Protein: CASTPRGSSYNEQFF.

CDR3 protein: CSVIQVLGEKLFF. The CDR3 region has the DNA TGCAGCGTTATACAGGTCCTTGGTGAAAAACTGTTTTTT. J is TRBJ1-4 and V is TRBV29-1; possibly TRBD1 for D (5 bases). CDR1 and CDR2 (germline): SQVTM, ANQGSEA. The CDR3 is 13 residues long. The ends were cut back, 5 bases at V and 7 bases at J, with 14 bases in the middle.

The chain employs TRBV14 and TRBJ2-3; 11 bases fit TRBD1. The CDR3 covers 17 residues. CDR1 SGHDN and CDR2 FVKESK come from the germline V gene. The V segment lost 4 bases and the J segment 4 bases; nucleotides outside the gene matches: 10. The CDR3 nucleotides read TGTGCCAGCAGCCTCCACCCGGACAGGGGGCGCCCAGATACGCAGTATTTT. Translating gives CASSLHPDRGRPDTQYF.

The CDR3 nucleotides read TGTGCCAGTAGTGCCCGGACAGGCGCTAGCACAGATACGCAGTATTTT. Translated, it gives CASSARTGASTDTQYF. The chain employs TRBV19 and TRBJ2-3; 7 bases map to TRBD1. The CDR3 covers 16 residues. CDR1 is LNHDA, CDR2 SQIVND, per germline (reference sequence). Unmatched junction bases numbered 8, after V lost 5 bases and J lost 0 bases.

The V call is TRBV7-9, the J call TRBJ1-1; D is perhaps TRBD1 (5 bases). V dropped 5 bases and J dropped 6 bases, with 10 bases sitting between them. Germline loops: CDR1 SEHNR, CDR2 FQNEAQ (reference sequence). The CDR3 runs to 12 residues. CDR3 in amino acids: CASSPREAEAFF. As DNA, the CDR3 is TGTGCCAGCAGCCCCAGGGAAGCTGAAGCTTTCTTT.

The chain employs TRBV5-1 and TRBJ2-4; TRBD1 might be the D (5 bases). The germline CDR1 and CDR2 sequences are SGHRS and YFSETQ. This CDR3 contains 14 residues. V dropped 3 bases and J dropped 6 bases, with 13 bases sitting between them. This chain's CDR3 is CASSSGPPGNIQYF. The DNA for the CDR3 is TGCGCCAGCAGCTCAGGGCCCCCGGGAAACATTCAGTACTTC. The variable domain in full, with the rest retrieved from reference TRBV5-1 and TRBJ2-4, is KAGVTQTPRYLIKTRGQQVTLSCSPISGHRSVSWYQQTPGQGLQFLFEYFSETQRNKGNFPGRFSGRQFSNSRSEMNVSTLELGDSALYLCASSSGPPGNIQYFGAGTRLSVL.

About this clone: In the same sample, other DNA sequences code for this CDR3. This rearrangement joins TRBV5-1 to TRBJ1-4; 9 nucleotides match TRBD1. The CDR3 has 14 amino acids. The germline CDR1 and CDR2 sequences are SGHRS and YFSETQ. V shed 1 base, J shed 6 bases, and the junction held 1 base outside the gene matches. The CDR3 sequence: CASSLRQGDEKLFF. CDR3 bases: TGCGCCAGCAGCTTGAGACAGGGGGATGAAAAACTGTTTTTT.

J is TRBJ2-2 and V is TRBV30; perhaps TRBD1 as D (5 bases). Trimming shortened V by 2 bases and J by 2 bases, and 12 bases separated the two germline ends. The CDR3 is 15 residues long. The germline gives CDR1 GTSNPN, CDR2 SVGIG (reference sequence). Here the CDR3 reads CAWSRGRVNTGELFF. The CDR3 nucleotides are TGTGCCTGGAGTCGAGGCAGGGTCAACACCGGGGAGCTGTTTTTT.

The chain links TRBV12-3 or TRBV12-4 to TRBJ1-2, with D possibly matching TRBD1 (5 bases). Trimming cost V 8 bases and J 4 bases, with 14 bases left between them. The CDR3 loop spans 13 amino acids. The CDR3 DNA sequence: TGTGCCAGCTCGGGGAGGGGTGCCTATGGCTACACCTTC. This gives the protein CASSGRGAYGYTF.

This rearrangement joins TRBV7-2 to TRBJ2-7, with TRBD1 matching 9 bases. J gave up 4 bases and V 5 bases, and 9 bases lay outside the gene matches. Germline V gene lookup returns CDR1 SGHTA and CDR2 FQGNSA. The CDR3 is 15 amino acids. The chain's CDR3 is CASSQEGTGRYEQYF. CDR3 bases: TGTGCCAGCAGCCAAGAGGGGACAGGGAGGTACGAGCAGTACTTC. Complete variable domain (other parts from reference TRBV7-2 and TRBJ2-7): GAGVSQSPSNKVTEKGKDVELRCDPISGHTALYWYRQSLGQGLEFLIYFQGNSAPDKSGLPSDRFSAERTGGSVSTLTIQRTQQEDSAVYLCASSQEGTGRYEQYFGPGTRLTVT.

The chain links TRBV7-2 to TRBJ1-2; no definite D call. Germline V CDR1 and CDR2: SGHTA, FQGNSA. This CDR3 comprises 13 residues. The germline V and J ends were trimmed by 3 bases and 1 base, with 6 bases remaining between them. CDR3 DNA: TGTGCCAGCAGCTTGTTCCTTAACTATGGCTACACCTTC. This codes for CASSLFLNYGYTF.

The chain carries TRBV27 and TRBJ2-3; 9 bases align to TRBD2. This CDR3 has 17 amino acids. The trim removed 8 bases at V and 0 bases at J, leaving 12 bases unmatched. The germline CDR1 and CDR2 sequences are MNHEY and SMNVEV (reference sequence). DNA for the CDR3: TGTGCCAGCCGAAACTACGCCGGACTAGCGAGCACAGATACGCAGTATTTT. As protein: CASRNYAGLASTDTQYF.

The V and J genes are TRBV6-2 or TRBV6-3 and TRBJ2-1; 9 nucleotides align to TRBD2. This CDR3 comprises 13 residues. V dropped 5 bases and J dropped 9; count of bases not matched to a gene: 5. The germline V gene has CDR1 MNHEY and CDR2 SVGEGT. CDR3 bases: TGTGCCAGCAGTAGCGGGGGGTTCTTTGAGCAGTTCTTC. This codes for CASSSGGFFEQFF.

The CDR3 loop reads CASSGNRGLVSGYTF. The CDR3 bases are TGTGCCAGCAGTGGTAACAGGGGGTTAGTGAGTGGCTACACCTTC. J is TRBJ1-2 and V is TRBV28; 8 nucleotides align to TRBD1. The V gene's germline CDR1 is MDHEN and CDR2 SYDVKM. The CDR3 length is 15 residues. With 5 bases clipped from V and 7 bases from J, the junction kept 12 bases outside the gene matches.

The CDR3 DNA reads as TGTGCCAGCGTTCCTCAGGGGGCGCTGGCGATTGATGAGCAGTTCTTC. Protein sequence: CASVPQGALAIDEQFF. The J gene is TRBJ2-1, the V gene TRBV7-9; 8 positions match TRBD1. This CDR3 has 16 amino acids. The germline gives CDR1 SEHNR, CDR2 FQNEAQ (reference sequence). Losses at the gene ends were 8 bases for V and 8 bases for J; bases not matched to a gene: 17.

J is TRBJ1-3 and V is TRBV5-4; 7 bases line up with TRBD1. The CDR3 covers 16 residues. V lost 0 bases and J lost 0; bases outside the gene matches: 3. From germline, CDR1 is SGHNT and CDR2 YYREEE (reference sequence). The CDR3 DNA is TGTGCCAGCAGCTTGGGGGGACAGTTCTCTGGAAACACCATATATTTT. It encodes CASSLGGQFSGNTIYF.